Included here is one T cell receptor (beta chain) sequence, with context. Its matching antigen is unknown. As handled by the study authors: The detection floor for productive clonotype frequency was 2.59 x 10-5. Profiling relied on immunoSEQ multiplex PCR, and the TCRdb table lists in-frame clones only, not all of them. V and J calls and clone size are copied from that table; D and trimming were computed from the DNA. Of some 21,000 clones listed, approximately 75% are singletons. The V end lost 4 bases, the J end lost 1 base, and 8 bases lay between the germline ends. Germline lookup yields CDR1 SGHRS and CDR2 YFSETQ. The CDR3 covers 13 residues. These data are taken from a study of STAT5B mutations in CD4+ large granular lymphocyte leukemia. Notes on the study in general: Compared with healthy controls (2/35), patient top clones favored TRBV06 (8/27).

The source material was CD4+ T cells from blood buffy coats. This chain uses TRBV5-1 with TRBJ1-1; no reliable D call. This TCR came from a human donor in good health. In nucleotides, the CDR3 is TGCGCCAGCAGCCTCCTCGGGAACACTGAAGCTTTCTTT. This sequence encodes CASSLLGNTEAFF.